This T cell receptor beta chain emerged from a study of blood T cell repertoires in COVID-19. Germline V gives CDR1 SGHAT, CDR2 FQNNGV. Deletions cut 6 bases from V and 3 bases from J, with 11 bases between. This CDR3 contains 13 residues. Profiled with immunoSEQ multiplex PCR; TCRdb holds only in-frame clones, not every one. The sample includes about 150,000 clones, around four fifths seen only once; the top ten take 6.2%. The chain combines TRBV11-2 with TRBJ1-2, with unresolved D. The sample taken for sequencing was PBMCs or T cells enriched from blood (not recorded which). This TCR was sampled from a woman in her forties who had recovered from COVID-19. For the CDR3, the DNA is TGTGCCAGCAGTCCTCAGGTTGACTATGGCTACACCTTC. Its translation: CASSPQVDYGYTF.